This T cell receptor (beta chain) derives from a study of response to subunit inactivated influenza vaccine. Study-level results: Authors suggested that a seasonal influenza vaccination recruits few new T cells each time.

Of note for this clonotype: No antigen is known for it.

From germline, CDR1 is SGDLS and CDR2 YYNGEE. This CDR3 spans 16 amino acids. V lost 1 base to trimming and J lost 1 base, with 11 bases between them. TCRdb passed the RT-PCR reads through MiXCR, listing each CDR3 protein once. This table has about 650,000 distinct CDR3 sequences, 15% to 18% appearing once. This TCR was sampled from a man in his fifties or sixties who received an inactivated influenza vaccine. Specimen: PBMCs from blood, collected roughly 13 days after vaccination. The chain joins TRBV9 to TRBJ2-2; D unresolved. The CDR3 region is CASSVSSQRNTGELFF. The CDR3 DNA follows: TGTGCCAGCAGCGTATCGTCTCAGAGGAACACCGGGGAGCTGTTTTTT.